This is a list of T cell receptor beta chains from one sample in a study of molecular identifiers for immune sequencing clone quantification. From the PCR reads, TCRdb called clonotypes with MiXCR, one entry per CDR3 protein. The data contain 85,000 to 120,000 distinct CDR3 sequences, 30% to 35% of them singletons. Sequencing input: naive CD8+ T cells from blood, with Jurkat cell RNA spiked in. All receptors derive from a human donor in good health. Some libraries in this study had Jurkat cell RNA spiked in. Each CDR3 is given with its conserved first and last residue. D genes are given only for firm matches. Not every row has a clone size; where given, it reads once, few, many or a size class.

d_gene | j_gene | v_gene | abundance | CDR3nt | CDR3aa
TRBD1 | TRBJ1-6 | TRBV28 | few | TGTGCCACCGATTCGACAGGGGGTGACACCCTCCACTTT | CATDSTGGDTLHF
TRBD2 | TRBJ2-4 | TRBV28 | many | TGTGCCAGCGGAATAGCGGGAGAGTTTCCCAAAAACATTCAGTACTTC | CASGIAGEFPKNIQYF
- | TRBJ2-7 | TRBV12-3/TRBV12-4 | - | TGTGCCAGCAGTCCGAGCGACAGACCCTACGAGCAGTACTTC | CASSPSDRPYEQYF
TRBD2 | TRBJ2-1 | TRBV29-1 | - | TGCAGCGGCGACGGGACGGGAGGCTCGTACAATGAGCAGTTCTTC | CSGDGTGGSYNEQFF
- | TRBJ2-1 | TRBV14 | - | TGTGCCAGCAGCACTGTAGGTGAGCAGTTCTTC | CASSTVGEQFF
- | TRBJ2-2 | TRBV4-1 | - | TGCGCCAGCAACCGGGGCGGGGAGCTGTTTTTT | CASNRGGELFF
- | TRBJ2-2 | TRBV4-3 | - | TGCGCCAGCACCCCAGGACAGCACACCGGGGAGCTGTTTTTT | CASTPGQHTGELFF
- | TRBJ2-7 | TRBV20-1 | few | TGCAGTGCTAGGGGCTCGTCGTACGAGCAGTACTTC | CSARGSSYEQYF
- | TRBJ1-5 | TRBV10-2 | few | TGCGCCAGCAGTGACACCGGACAGCCTTTTGATTTT | CASSDTGQPFDF
TRBD2 | TRBJ2-3 | TRBV7-7 | many | TGTGCCAGCAGCCCGGGACTAGCGGGAGGAGGAGATACGCAGTATTTT | CASSPGLAGGGDTQYF
TRBD1 | TRBJ2-2 | TRBV12-3/TRBV12-4 | - | TGTGCCAGCAGATCCCTGGACAGGACCACCGGGGAGCTGTTTTTT | CASRSLDRTTGELFF
- | TRBJ2-2 | TRBV7-9 | few | TGTGCCAGCACCGGTCAAGGGACCGGGGAGCTGTTTTTT | CASTGQGTGELFF
TRBD1 | TRBJ1-4 | TRBV13 | - | TGTGCCAGCAGCTCCGGGACAGACAACCCTCATAATGAAAAACTGTTTTTT | CASSSGTDNPHNEKLFF
- | TRBJ2-3 | TRBV5-1 | - | TGCGCCAGCAGCTTGTCCTCCTTCCGGGCCGGATACACAGATACGCAGTATTTT | CASSLSSFRAGYTDTQYF
- | TRBJ2-7 | TRBV20-1 | few | TGCAGTGTCCCAGTCAGCTCCTACGAGCAGTACTTC | CSVPVSSYEQYF
- | TRBJ1-2 | TRBV7-9 | few | TGTGCCAGCAGCTATGTAGAAAACTATGGCTACACCTTC | CASSYVENYGYTF
TRBD1 | TRBJ2-3 | TRBV19 | many | TGTGCCAGTAGCGTAGGGGGACAGCGCACAGATACGCAGTATTTT | CASSVGGQRTDTQYF
- | TRBJ2-1 | TRBV13 | - | TGTGCCAGCAGCGGGAGGGACAGTTACTCCTACAATGAGCAGTTCTTC | CASSGRDSYSYNEQFF
- | TRBJ2-7 | TRBV27 | - | TGTGCCAGCAGTCAACGGGCCATCTCCAACGAGCAGTACTTC | CASSQRAISNEQYF
TRBD2 | TRBJ2-5 | TRBV7-9 | - | TGTGCCAGCAGCTCGCAAAGGCTAGCGGGGGTTGAGCCCCAGTACTTC | CASSSQRLAGVEPQYF
- | TRBJ2-3 | TRBV7-6 | many | TGTGCCAGCAGCTTAGGGGAGTGGGGAACTCCAGATACGCAGTATTTT | CASSLGEWGTPDTQYF
- | TRBJ2-2 | TRBV9 | few | TGTGCCAGCAGCGTAGTCCCCACTTGGGCCGGGGAGCTGTTTTTT | CASSVVPTWAGELFF
- | TRBJ2-7 | TRBV28 | many | TGTGCCAGCAGTTTTTCGTGGGGGCACGAGCAGTACTTC | CASSFSWGHEQYF
- | TRBJ1-1 | TRBV29-1 | many | TGCAGCGTGCCGGGCGGGATGAAGACTGAAGCTTTCTTT | CSVPGGMKTEAFF
TRBD1 | TRBJ2-3 | TRBV9 | few | TGTGCCAGCAGCGTAGAGAGTCAGGGGGCTAGCACAGATACGCAGTATTTT | CASSVESQGASTDTQYF